Included here is one T cell receptor beta chain sequence, with context. The antigen it binds to is not known. An end of the junction does not agree with germline; a read error may underlie this. The sample belongs to a study of tumor and adjacent non-tumor tissue in lung cancer (dated by TCRdb to 2016 to 2019). Context from the whole study: By cancer type, the cohort comprised approximately twelve adenocarcinoma patients, 2 squamous cell carcinoma patients and 1 small cell lung cancer patient. Ages among the roughly 15 patients ranged from about 31 to 85 years, there were ten or so men and 5 women, and disease was at TNM stage I to III. In total, sequencing yielded approximately 130,000,000 productive TCRbeta reads, which works out to an average of approximately 4 million reads per sample. The study compared bulk TCRbeta repertoires from lung tumor tissue and matched distant non-tumor lung tissue of some 14 lung cancer patients. For each patient, one tumor sample and one normal lung sample were taken, giving 25 to 30 paired specimens that underwent TCRbeta CDR3 sequencing. What the study reported, not specific to this receptor: The methods do not name the sequencing platform or mention unique molecular identifiers. Because peripheral blood was not sequenced, blood TCRbeta repertoires in the lung cancer patients of the study were not examined. The cohort had only 15 or so patients, and the authors noted that larger samples and more detailed clinical data are needed. TCR diversity was significantly higher in younger patients, and higher tumor TCR diversity was associated with shorter overall and disease-free survival. A significantly larger cumulative share of the repertoire was made up by the top 100 clones in normal lung than in tumor tissue. Tumor tissue showed significantly greater TCR diversity (inverse Simpson) than normal lung tissue (431.37 vs 166.20, P = 0.0075, Mann-Whitney U test).

Library preparation used multiplex PCR. The data were produced on an Illumina HiSeq 2500. TCRbeta libraries were constructed through three rounds of nested PCR with primers (Table S4) according to protocols adapted from ARM-PCR. PCR products of 200-500 bp were gel-excised and purified with the QIAquick gel extraction kit before sequencing. The authors processed their data as follows. Trimmomatic was used to clean the reads, FLASH was used to merge the reads into complete CDR3 sequences, and MiTCR was used to assign the reads to V(D)J germline segments. Clonal diversity was calculated as the inverse Simpson's index using VDJtools. A read counted as productive if the sequence was in-frame and lacked a premature stop codon. TCRdb handled the public reads itself, with Q25 trimming in fastp and clone calling in MiXCR, and kept productive beta chains. Every distinct CDR3 protein forms one entry, paired with its most common genes and DNA. The V and J calls follow TCRdb's processing rather than the paper's. The table for this sample lists about 80,000 distinct CDR3 sequences; around 75% of them were counted only once. More than 10% of the sample is held by the ten biggest clonotypes.

RNA was extracted from bulk unsorted tissue and checked for quality with a NanoDrop ND-1000 and an Agilent 2100. Donors were newly diagnosed lung cancer patients admitted for thoracic surgery in China between August and November 2014, without prior chemotherapy. Anyone who had undergone radiotherapy or chemotherapy before, or who had another cancer at the same time, was left out of the study. Surgical tissue pieces of about 1-2.3 cm3 were preserved in RNAlater solution and were kept at -80 degrees C until use. The CDR3 runs 13 residues from the cysteine to the phenylalanine. Only the CDR3 region is kept as DNA, spanning 39 bases read in frame from base 1. CDR1 and CDR2, per the germline V gene, are MNHEY and SVGEGT.

The sequence came from a woman aged 45-59 years with non-small cell lung cancer. Sequenced input: lung tumor tissue. The rearrangement combines TRBV6-2 or TRBV6-3 with TRBJ2-1; TRBD2 aligns with 7 central bases. The bases read TGTACCAGCAATGGGGGAGGGGTTTATGATCAGTTCTTC. This yields the protein CTSNGGGVYDQFF.